This is a list of T cell receptor beta chains from one sample in a study of PD-L1 blockade in urothelial cancer. TCRdb keeps only in-frame clones here, not all; method: immunoSEQ multiplex PCR. The sample shows tens of thousands of clones, about 82% of them seen only once. Sequencing was performed on PBMCs, taken around atezolizumab (anti-PD-L1) treatment. These receptors originate from a man aged 35 to 55 with urothelial cancer. CDR3s leave out the opening cysteine and the closing phenylalanine or tryptophan. Each record gives: V gene, J gene, CDR3 protein.

>TRBV28|TRBJ1-1
ASRGYGALNTEAF
>TRBV30|TRBJ2-1
AWMDPSDVVRVRDRGTYNEQF
>TRBV28|TRBJ2-5
ASSFFAAGGAETQY
>TRBV18|TRBJ2-7
ASSPPILAGVMY
>TRBV27|TRBJ1-5
ASSQDGQSSNQPQH
>TRBV7-6|TRBJ2-1
ASSLGVADSYNEQF
>TRBV28|TRBJ1-4
ASVGAGVEFGTNEKLF
>TRBV19|TRBJ2-7
ASSTPGGKGSYEQY
>TRBV7-2|TRBJ2-7
ASSGRGLGEFYEQY
>TRBV4-1|TRBJ1-2
ASSPLTGGRGYT
>TRBV4-1|TRBJ2-7
ASSQGAGVGYEQY
>TRBV11-3|TRBJ2-6
ASSPDGASGANVLT
>TRBV11-3|TRBJ2-1
ASSLEGLGSYNEQF
>TRBV6-6|TRBJ1-5
ASSLGRSSNQPQH
>TRBV4-3|TRBJ2-7
ASSRRRGAGDEQY
>TRBV6-5|TRBJ1-2
ASSQTGGDGYT
>TRBV11-2|TRBJ1-2
ASSLGGYGYT
>TRBV4-1|TRBJ2-2
ASSLLAGATGELF
>TRBV5-6|TRBJ2-7
ASSPLGTGSHEQY
>TRBV11-2|TRBJ1-2
ASSLDLQHNYGYT